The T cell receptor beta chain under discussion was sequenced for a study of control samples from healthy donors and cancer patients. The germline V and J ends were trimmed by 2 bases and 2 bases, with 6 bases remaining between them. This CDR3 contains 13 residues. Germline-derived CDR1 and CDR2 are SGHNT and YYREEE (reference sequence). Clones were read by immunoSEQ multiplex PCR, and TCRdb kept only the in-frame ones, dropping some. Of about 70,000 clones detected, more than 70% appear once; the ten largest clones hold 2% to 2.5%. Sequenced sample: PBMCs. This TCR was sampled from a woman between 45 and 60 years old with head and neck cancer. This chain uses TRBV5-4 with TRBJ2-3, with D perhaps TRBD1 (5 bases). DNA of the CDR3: TGTGCCAGCAGCTTCAGGGACACAGATACGCAGTATTTT. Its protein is CASSFRDTDTQYF.